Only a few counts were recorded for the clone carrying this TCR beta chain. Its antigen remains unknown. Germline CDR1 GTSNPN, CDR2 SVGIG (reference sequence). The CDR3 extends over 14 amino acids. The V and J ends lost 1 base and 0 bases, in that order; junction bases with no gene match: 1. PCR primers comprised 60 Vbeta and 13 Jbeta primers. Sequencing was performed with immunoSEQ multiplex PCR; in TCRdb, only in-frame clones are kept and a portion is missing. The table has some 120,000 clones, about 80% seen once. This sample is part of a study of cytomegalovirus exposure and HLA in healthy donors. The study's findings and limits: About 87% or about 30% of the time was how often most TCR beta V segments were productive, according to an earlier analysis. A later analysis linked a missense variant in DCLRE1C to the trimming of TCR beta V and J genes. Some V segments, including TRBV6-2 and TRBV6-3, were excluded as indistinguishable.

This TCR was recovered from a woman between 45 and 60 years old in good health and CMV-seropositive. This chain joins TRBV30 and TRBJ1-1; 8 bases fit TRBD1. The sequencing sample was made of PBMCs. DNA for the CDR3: TGTGCCTGGAGTGGGACAGGGTTGAACACTGAAGCTTTCTTT. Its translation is CAWSGTGLNTEAFF.